The 32 T cell receptor beta chains below come from one sample, sequenced in a study of brain T cells in children with intractable seizures. Here immunoSEQ multiplex PCR was the method, and the copy in TCRdb shows in-frame clones only, minus some. The sample holds around 340,000 clones; 93% are singletons and the top ten take approximately 5%. As for time point: blood from clinic visit 5 months post-surgery; TSC patient then seizure free. The input for sequencing was peripheral blood, taken 4 to 5 months after surgery. The receptors here all came from a boy younger than two with tuberous sclerosis and intractable seizures.

The chain recombines TRBV12-5 with TRBJ2-7; D remains unclear. V lost 4 bases to trimming and J lost 4 bases, with 5 bases between them. Germline V gene lookup returns CDR1 LGHNT and CDR2 FRNRAP. The CDR3 has 11 amino acids. CDR3 sequence reads: CASGSHYEQYF. CDR3 nucleotides: TGTGCTAGTGGTTCCCATTACGAGCAGTACTTC.

The J gene is TRBJ1-1, the V gene TRBV6-5; possibly TRBD1 for D (6 bases). With 5 bases removed from V and 4 bases from J, the gap between germline ends came to 11 bases. Per germline, CDR1 MNHEY and CDR2 SVGAGI. The CDR3 is 13 residues long. CDR3 sequence (DNA): TGTGCCAGCAGTCCGGGACAAATCACTGAAGCTTTCTTT. Amino acids: CASSPGQITEAFF.

The CDR3 DNA reads TGTGCCAGCAGTTTAGGCGGGGGGGTCTCCTACGAGCAGTACTTC. Its translation: CASSLGGGVSYEQYF. The chain has TRBV27 and TRBJ2-7; TRBD2 matches at 9 bases. The CDR3 runs 15 residues. The V gene end was trimmed by 2 bases and the J gene end by 0 bases; junction bases not matched to a gene: 2. Germline V gene sequence: CDR1 MNHEY, CDR2 SMNVEV (reference sequence).

CDR3 sequence: CASSPWTSVAYNEQFF. CDR3 DNA sequence: TGTGCCAGCAGCCCGTGGACTAGCGTGGCCTACAATGAGCAGTTCTTC. The rearrangement joins TRBV7-2 to TRBJ2-1; 9 nucleotides line up with TRBD2. J was trimmed by 2 bases and V by 5 bases; bases with no gene match: 7. Germline-derived CDR1 and CDR2 are SGHTA and FQGNSA. The CDR3 runs to 16 residues.

The chain uses TRBV10-2 and TRBJ1-4; D perhaps matches TRBD1 (6 bases). Germline V gene sequence: CDR1 WSHSY, CDR2 SAAADI. The CDR3 totals 16 residues. The V end was cut by 6 bases, the J end by 8 bases, with 22 bases between. The DNA of the CDR3 is TGCGCCAGCAGCCCCAGAAGGGGGAGAAAATGGGAAAAACTGTTTTTT. It encodes CASSPRRGRKWEKLFF.

The gene calls are TRBV27 and TRBJ2-1; D perhaps matches TRBD1 (5 bases). CDR3 length: 16 amino acids. The germline V and J ends were trimmed by 5 bases and 0 bases, with 14 bases remaining between them. In germline, CDR1 is MNHEY, CDR2 SMNVEV (reference sequence). The CDR3 spells CASSTADTHSYNEQFF. For the CDR3, the DNA is TGTGCCAGCAGTACTGCGGACACCCACTCCTACAATGAGCAGTTCTTC.

The chain is built from TRBV19 and TRBJ2-1, with 11 bases that match TRBD2. Germline assignment: CDR1 LNHDA and CDR2 SQIVND (reference sequence). The CDR3 covers 14 residues. Germline trimming cut 7 bases from V and 5 bases from J; bases unmatched to any gene: 4. CDR3 loop: CASKLAGDNNEQFF. The CDR3 nucleotides read TGTGCCAGTAAACTAGCGGGAGATAACAATGAGCAGTTCTTC.

This clone was detected a few times. The chain is built from TRBV5-6 and TRBJ2-1; 8 nucleotides align to TRBD2. Germline V gene lookup returns CDR1 SGHDT and CDR2 YYEEEE. The CDR3 contains 17 residues. V gave up 4 bases and J gave up 10 bases; unmatched junction bases: 19. CDR3 in amino acids: CASSPEIRGGDLVEQFF. CDR3 coding DNA: TGTGCCAGCAGCCCCGAGATTCGGGGGGGGGACCTTGTGGAGCAGTTCTTC.

The table lists this clone with a few counts. This chain joins TRBV6-5 and TRBJ1-2; 8 bases line up with TRBD1. CDR3 length: 15 residues. The V segment lost 7 bases and the J segment 4 bases; nucleotides outside the gene matches: 11. Germline V CDR1 and CDR2: MNHEY, SVGAGI. Here the CDR3 reads CASTQQGGVGYGYTF. The DNA of the CDR3 is TGTGCCAGCACCCAACAGGGGGGGGTTGGCTATGGCTACACCTTC.

The rearrangement links TRBV3-1 (or the pseudogene TRBV3-2) to TRBJ1-4; a weak D match, TRBD1 (5 bases). Trimming stripped 3 bases from V and 10 bases from J, with 9 bases between. The V gene's germline CDR1 is LGHDT and CDR2 YNNKEL (reference sequence). The CDR3 has 12 residues. CDR3 coding DNA: TGTGCCAGCAGCCACAGGGCGCCAAAACTGTTTTTT. Protein sequence: CASSHRAPKLFF.

The chain is built from TRBV28 and TRBJ2-7; perhaps TRBD2 as D (5 bases). V lost 3 bases, J lost 0 bases, and 12 bases lay in between. Germline loops: CDR1 MDHEN, CDR2 SYDVKM. The CDR3 is 15 residues long. The CDR3 sequence: CASSFVSASSYEQYF. The CDR3 bases are TGTGCCAGCAGTTTTGTTAGCGCAAGCTCCTACGAGCAGTACTTC.

CDR3 coding DNA: TGTGCCAGCAGCCCCTTCGAGAACACTGAAGCTTTCTTT. As protein: CASSPFENTEAFF. The chain links TRBV25-1 to TRBJ1-1; D gene uncertain. Germline V CDR1 and CDR2: MGHDK, SYGVNS. The CDR3 covers 13 residues. V shed 6 bases and J shed 1 base, with 9 bases lying between them. Filled out from reference TRBV25-1 and TRBJ1-1, the complete variable domain reads EADIYQTPRYLVIGTGKKITLECSQTMGHDKMYWYQQDPGMELHLIHYSYGVNSTEKGDLSSESTVSRIRTEHFPLTLESARPSHTSQYLCASSPFENTEAFFGQGTRLTVV.

V usage is TRBV4-2 and J usage is TRBJ2-7; a possible D gene is TRBD2 (6 bases). The CDR3 extends over 15 amino acids. Germline V lookup: CDR1 LGHNA, CDR2 YNFKEQ. V was cut by 1 base and J by 0 bases, with 10 bases left in between. The chain's CDR3 is CASSQVGDSSYEQYF. CDR3 coding DNA: TGTGCCAGCAGCCAAGTGGGGGACTCCTCCTACGAGCAGTACTTC.

The rearrangement joins TRBV5-1 to TRBJ2-1; 11 bases map to TRBD2. Trimming removed 2 bases from V and 8 bases from J; junction bases left unmatched: 9. From germline, CDR1 is SGHRS and CDR2 YFSETQ. The CDR3 spans 16 residues. The CDR3 nucleotides are TGCGCCAGCAGCTTCCTAGCGGGGGGCCCCCAGGATGAGCAGTTCTTC. Translated: CASSFLAGGPQDEQFF.

The chain recombines TRBV20-1 with TRBJ2-1, with D possibly being TRBD2 (6 bases). The CDR3 totals 15 residues. The V gene lost 3 bases and the J gene lost 4 bases, with 16 bases spanning the gap. Germline-derived CDR1 and CDR2 are DFQATT and SNEGSKA (reference sequence). The CDR3 DNA follows: TGCAGTGCTAGTGAGGGACTCTTTAGTTACAATGAGCAGTTCTTC. It specifies CSASEGLFSYNEQFF.

V gene TRBV6-5 combines with J gene TRBJ1-6; the D gene is possibly TRBD1 (6 bases). V lost 9 bases, J lost 8 bases, and 11 bases lay in between. The CDR3 totals 12 residues. The germline gives CDR1 MNHEY, CDR2 SVGAGI. The CDR3 spells CARTGGDSPLHF. CDR3 nucleotides: TGTGCCAGGACAGGAGGCGATTCACCCCTCCACTTT.

The chain links TRBV27 to TRBJ2-1, with D possibly being TRBD1 or TRBD2 (5 bases each). V lost 8 bases and J lost 0, with 11 bases in between. The germline V gene has CDR1 MNHEY and CDR2 SMNVEV (reference sequence). CDR3 size: 14 residues. The CDR3 loop reads CASRGVPSYNEQFF. CDR3 nucleotide sequence: TGTGCCAGCCGAGGGGTCCCCTCCTACAATGAGCAGTTCTTC.

This clone appeared a single time. J is TRBJ1-6 and V is TRBV2, with D hard to call. CDR1 is SNHLY and CDR2 is FYNNEI in the germline V gene. The CDR3 extends over 15 amino acids. Trimming removed 7 bases at V and 7 bases at J, with 17 bases between. CDR3 sequence (DNA): TGTGCCAGCACCTCTTCCCCACAGAAAAATTCACCCCTCCACTTT. Its protein product is CASTSSPQKNSPLHF.

The chain uses TRBV6-5 and TRBJ2-5; the D is unclear. V dropped 2 bases and J dropped 5 bases, with 6 bases sitting between them. The CDR3 runs 12 residues. Per germline, CDR1 MNHEY and CDR2 SVGAGI. CDR3 sequence (DNA): TGTGCCAGCAGTTACGGGTTGGAGACCCAGTACTTC. It encodes CASSYGLETQYF.

A single count supports this clone. The chain is built from TRBV7-3 and TRBJ2-1; the match to TRBD2 covers 14 bases. Germline assignment: CDR1 SGHTA and CDR2 FQGTGA. The CDR3 is 16 residues long. V lost 0 bases to trimming and J lost 8 bases; unmatched junction nucleotides: 3. CDR3 sequence: CASSLTGTSGSYEQFF. CDR3 DNA: TGTGCCAGCAGCTTAACCGGGACTAGCGGGAGCTATGAGCAGTTCTTC. Full variable domain (remainder filled in from reference TRBV7-3 and TRBJ2-1): GAGVSQTPSNKVTEKGKYVELRCDPISGHTALYWYRQSLGQGPEFLIYFQGTGAADDSGLPNDRFFAVRPEGSVSTLKIQRTERGDSAVYLCASSLTGTSGSYEQFFGPGTRLTVL.

The chain has TRBV2 and TRBJ1-3; D is unresolved. Germline CDR1 SNHLY, CDR2 FYNNEI. V shed 10 bases and J shed 4 bases, with 14 bases lying between them. There are 13 residues in the CDR3. The CDR3 DNA follows: TGTGCCACCCGACGCGGATCCGGAAACACCATATATTTT. It specifies CATRRGSGNTIYF. The variable domain in full, completed from reference TRBV2 and TRBJ1-3, reads EPEVTQTPSHQVTQMGQEVILRCVPISNHLYFYWYRQILGQKVEFLVSFYNNEISEKSEIFDDQFSVERPDGSNFTLKIRSTKLEDSAMYFCATRRGSGNTIYFGEGSWLTVV.

The V and J genes are TRBV7-9 and TRBJ1-1; D remains unclear. The CDR3 has 14 residues. CDR1 is SEHNR, CDR2 FQNEAQ, per germline (reference sequence). The V end lost 3 bases, the J end lost 0 bases, and 8 bases lay between the germline ends. This chain's CDR3 is CASSLRDLNTEAFF. The CDR3 bases are TGTGCCAGCAGCTTGAGGGATTTGAACACTGAAGCTTTCTTT.

The J gene is TRBJ2-7, the V gene TRBV6-6, with a weak D call TRBD1 (6 bases). This CDR3 has 13 residues. Germline CDR1 is MNHNY and CDR2 is SVGAGI (reference sequence). V was cut by 6 bases and J by 1 base, with 10 bases left in between. The CDR3 DNA reads TGTGCCAGCAGGGTGGGGGCGTCCTACGAGCAGTACTTC. This translates into CASRVGASYEQYF.

The rearrangement uses TRBV20-1 and TRBJ1-2, with D hard to call. The V gene lost 2 bases and the J gene lost 8 bases, with 9 bases spanning the gap. The germline CDR1 and CDR2 sequences are DFQATT and SNEGSKA (reference sequence). The CDR3 runs 11 residues. CDR3 protein: CSARIPRGYTF. In nucleotides, the CDR3 is TGCAGTGCTAGAATACCACGAGGCTACACCTTC.

The J gene is TRBJ1-1, the V gene TRBV7-9; no firm D call. The CDR3 is 14 residues long. Looked up from germline, CDR1 is SEHNR and CDR2 is FQNEAQ (reference sequence). With 2 bases removed from V and 0 bases from J, the gap between germline ends came to 7 bases. CDR3 amino acids: CASSLPGMNTEAFF. DNA of the CDR3: TGTGCCAGCAGCTTACCTGGGATGAACACTGAAGCTTTCTTT.

This clone was found once. This chain joins TRBV24-1 and TRBJ2-2; TRBD2 might be the D (6 bases). CDR1 KGHDR and CDR2 SFDVKD come from the germline V gene. This CDR3 contains 16 residues. The V end lost 0 bases, the J end lost 1 base, and 8 bases lay between the germline ends. The CDR3 DNA reads TGTGCCACCAGTGATTTGCACGGGGGGAACACCGGGGAGCTGTTTTTT. Its translation: CATSDLHGGNTGELFF.

The table lists this clone with a few counts. V gene TRBV7-9 combines with J gene TRBJ1-6, with a weak D call TRBD1 (5 bases). Between the trimmed V and J ends, which lost 5 bases and 7 bases, there was a span of 21 bases. The germline V gene encodes CDR1 SEHNR and CDR2 FQNEAQ (reference sequence). The CDR3 has 17 amino acids. CDR3 coding DNA: TGTGCCAGCAGCATTCAATACGCGAGGGGAACGAATTCACCCCTCCACTTT. Translation: CASSIQYARGTNSPLHF.

This sequence joins TRBV9 and TRBJ2-2; D is unresolved. The CDR3 is 15 residues long. With 0 bases removed from V and 1 base from J, the gap between germline ends came to 7 bases. The germline gives CDR1 SGDLS, CDR2 YYNGEE. The CDR3 reads CASSVEAGNTGELFF. In DNA, the CDR3 is TGTGCCAGCAGCGTAGAGGCAGGGAACACCGGGGAGCTGTTTTTT.

The chain carries TRBV7-8 and TRBJ2-3; no reliable D call. The CDR3 loop spans 15 amino acids. Deletions cut 3 bases from V and 0 bases from J, with 10 bases between. Germline CDR1 SGHVS, CDR2 FQNEAQ. DNA for the CDR3: TGTGCCAGCAGCTTTGACTCGACTAGCACAGATACGCAGTATTTT. The encoded protein is CASSFDSTSTDTQYF.

The rearrangement links TRBV6-2 or TRBV6-3 to TRBJ2-5; D not resolved. The length of the CDR3 is 11 residues. CDR1 and CDR2 (germline): MNHEY, SVGEGT. Trimming removed 5 bases from V and 7 bases from J, with 8 bases in between. The CDR3: CASSRLRTQYF. CDR3 coding DNA: TGTGCCAGCAGTCGCCTCCGGACCCAGTACTTC.

In this sample, this clone turned up a few times. The rearrangement links TRBV5-1 to TRBJ2-7; either TRBD1 or TRBD2 may supply D (5 bases each). CDR1 is SGHRS, CDR2 YFSETQ, per germline. Trimming took 3 bases from V and 0 from J, leaving 16 bases between them. CDR3 length equals 16 residues. CDR3 nucleotide sequence: TGCGCCAGCAGCTCGGGGCCTCACAGGAGCTCCTACGAGCAGTACTTC. It is translated as CASSSGPHRSSYEQYF.

The CDR3 loop is CARSLARQGGCNEKLFF. CDR3 DNA: TGTGCCAGAAGCTTAGCTCGGCAGGGGGGCTGTAATGAAAAACTGTTTTTT. The J gene is TRBJ1-4, the V gene TRBV7-5; the table assigns TRBD1, which was not confirmed against the DNA. TRBV7-5 is a pseudogene. The CDR3 is made up of 17 amino acids.